Described below is a single TCR beta chain sequence and its context. This record comes from a study of blood T cell repertoires in COVID-19. The wider study: COVID-19 samples collected from the United States, Italy and Spain covered acute and convalescent phases. Nucleic acid was either cDNA or gDNA, and it came from T cells, B-cell-depleted T cells, or PBMCs.

J lost 3 bases, V lost 5 bases, and 7 bases had no gene match. The CDR3 totals 15 residues. Germline V gene sequence: CDR1 LNHDA, CDR2 SQIVND (reference sequence). Individuals drawn from approximately 26 US areas were roughly 18 to 95 years old. Which cohort a participant joined came from the clinical history participants gave. The table came from immunoSEQ multiplex PCR; TCRdb's copy has only in-frame clones and leaves some out. In the table there are a few hundred thousand clones, 80% to 95% of which are singletons. The clonotype comes from a woman aged 40 to 49 who had been exposed to COVID-19. Sequenced: PBMCs or T cells enriched from blood (not recorded which). The chain recombines TRBV19 with TRBJ1-3; 7 bases align to TRBD1. DNA of the CDR3: TGTGCCAGTAGTCCGTCGACAGGGAGTGGAAACACCATATATTTT. This encodes CASSPSTGSGNTIYF.